These 22 T cell receptor beta chains were all obtained from the same sample, sequenced in a study of molecular identifiers for immune sequencing clone quantification. TCRdb reprocessed the PCR reads with MiXCR, giving one entry per CDR3 protein. The table records 35,000 to 45,000 distinct CDR3 sequences, around 20% of them present only once. Sequencing input: naive CD8+ T cells from blood, with Jurkat cell RNA spiked in. As to subset: FACS-sorted CD8+CD4-CCR7+CD45RA+ naive T cells. The origin of the receptors is a human donor in good health. Some libraries in this study had Jurkat cell RNA spiked in.

This clonotype was observed at least ten times. V usage is TRBV20-1 and J usage is TRBJ2-3, with D unclear. Germline V gene sequence: CDR1 DFQATT, CDR2 SNEGSKA (reference sequence). The CDR3 has 13 residues. The V gene lost 3 bases and the J gene lost 6 bases, with 13 bases spanning the gap. The CDR3 is CSASTWENDTQYF. CDR3 nucleotides: TGCAGTGCTAGCACCTGGGAAAACGATACGCAGTATTTT.

The sample holds many counts of this clonotype. V usage is TRBV29-1 and J usage is TRBJ2-2, with D possibly TRBD1 on 6 matching bases. CDR3 length equals 11 residues. The germline V gene encodes CDR1 SQVTM and CDR2 ANQGSEA. Trimming cost V 7 bases and J 8 bases, with 11 bases left between them. The DNA of the CDR3 is TGCAGCGCATGGACAGTGGGGGAGCTGTTTTTT. As protein: CSAWTVGELFF.

For this clonotype: This may come from a read error, since a much larger clone is one base off. The chain links TRBV19 to TRBJ2-7; D might be TRBD2 (5 bases). CDR1 LNHDA and CDR2 SQIVND come from the germline V gene (reference sequence). The CDR3 length is 13 residues. DNA of the CDR3: TGTGCCAGTGGTATCGGGATTTACTACGAGCAGTACTTC. Residues: CASGIGIYYEQYF.

The table lists this clonotype with many counts. The genes are TRBV4-1 and TRBJ1-1; TRBD1 is a possible D gene (5 bases). Between the trimmed V and J ends, which lost 0 bases and 7 bases, there was a span of 12 bases. Germline CDR1 is MGHRA and CDR2 is YSYEKL. The length of the CDR3 is 14 residues. CDR3 in DNA: TGCGCCAGCAGCCAAGAAACTGGGGGGGATGAAGCTTTCTTT. Translated, it gives CASSQETGGDEAFF.

As for this clonotype: This clone may be a read error of a much larger clone one base away. The rearrangement uses TRBV27 and TRBJ2-7; 10 bases align to TRBD2. The J segment lost 3 bases and the V segment lost 8 bases, leaving 10 bases of the junction unmatched. The CDR3 sequence is 15 residues long. Germline V lookup: CDR1 MNHEY, CDR2 SMNVEV (reference sequence). In nucleotides, the CDR3 is TGTGCCAGCCGTGCCCCACTAGCGGGGAACTACGAGCAGTACTTC. Translated: CASRAPLAGNYEQYF.

This clonotype has at least ten counts. The chain carries TRBV3-1 and TRBJ2-7, with 9 bases fitting TRBD1. CDR1 LGHDT and CDR2 YNNKEL come from the germline V gene (reference sequence). V was pared by 2 bases and J by 6 bases, with 8 bases of the junction left unmatched. The CDR3 consists of 15 residues. DNA of the CDR3: TGTGCCAGCAGCCAACTCCGGGGACAGGGTGGCGAGCAGTACTTC. Its translation is CASSQLRGQGGEQYF.

This clonotype was picked up a small number of times. Mismatch with germline at one junction end may stem from a read error. This chain connects TRBV13 to TRBJ2-7; D may match TRBD1 or TRBD2 (5 bases each). The V gene's germline CDR1 is PRHDT and CDR2 FYEKMQ (reference sequence). The CDR3 contains 12 residues. CDR3 nucleotides: TGTGCCAGCAGCTTCGGGACCCTGGGTTTCAGCTTC. Translation gives CASSFGTLGFSF.

The table lists this clonotype with many counts. The chain links TRBV6-5 to TRBJ2-7, with 12 bases identical to TRBD2. This CDR3 spans 15 amino acids. Germline values: CDR1 MNHEY, CDR2 SVGAGI. With V trimmed by 6 bases and J by 2 bases, 5 bases remained unmatched. The CDR3 spells CASRDRTSGTYEQYF. DNA of the CDR3: TGTGCCAGCAGGGACCGGACTAGCGGGACCTACGAGCAGTACTTC.

In this sample, this clonotype turned up many times. V gene TRBV29-1 combines with J gene TRBJ2-7; 7 nucleotides align to TRBD1. Germline V gene sequence: CDR1 SQVTM, CDR2 ANQGSEA. The V segment lost 2 bases and the J segment 0 bases; nucleotides outside the gene matches: 7. This CDR3 region has 15 residues. In DNA, the CDR3 is TGCAGCGTTGAAACCCCTAGACAGGGCTCCTACGAGCAGTACTTC. Its translation: CSVETPRQGSYEQYF.

This clonotype was counted ten times or more. The chain couples TRBV28 to TRBJ2-3; 9 positions agree with TRBD1. Trimming at V came to 5 bases and at J to 0 bases, leaving 0 bases not matched to a gene. Germline V CDR1 and CDR2: MDHEN, SYDVKM. The CDR3 runs to 14 residues. CDR3 region: CASSGTGSTDTQYF. In DNA, the CDR3 is TGTGCCAGCAGTGGGACAGGGAGCACAGATACGCAGTATTTT.

There are a few counts of this clonotype. The chain joins TRBV19 to TRBJ1-1, with D hard to call. The CDR3 has 13 residues. V was shortened by 6 bases and J by 3 bases, with 11 bases between the two germline ends. The germline V gene has CDR1 LNHDA and CDR2 SQIVND (reference sequence). The CDR3 DNA sequence: TGTGCCAGTAGGGTCCCAGCGGACACTGAAGCTTTCTTT. It translates to CASRVPADTEAFF.

This clonotype was seen at least ten times. The chain recombines TRBV24-1 with TRBJ2-1; 14 bases map to TRBD2. From germline, CDR1 is KGHDR and CDR2 SFDVKD. The CDR3 is 14 residues long. Trimming cost V 2 bases and J 12 bases; bases outside gene matches: 2. The CDR3 DNA reads as TGTGCCACCAGTGATTCGGGACTAGCGGGGGTGCAGTTCTTC. Encoded protein: CATSDSGLAGVQFF.

The chain employs TRBV20-1 and TRBJ2-1; D unclear. The CDR3 is made up of 14 amino acids. V lost 0 bases and J lost 0, with 6 bases in between. Germline V gene lookup returns CDR1 DFQATT and CDR2 SNEGSKA (reference sequence). CDR3 sequence: CSAREAGSYNEQFF. CDR3 DNA: TGCAGTGCTAGAGAGGCCGGCTCCTACAATGAGCAGTTCTTC.

This clonotype was recorded many times. The CDR3 DNA sequence: TGCGCCAGCAGCTCGACAGGGCCCGACTACGAGCAGTACTTC. This sequence encodes CASSSTGPDYEQYF. The V and J genes are TRBV5-1 and TRBJ2-7; 7 nucleotides align to TRBD1. V trimming: 3 bases; J trimming: 3 bases; junction bases outside the gene matches: 6. The germline CDR1 and CDR2 sequences are SGHRS and YFSETQ. The CDR3 length is 14 residues.

The sample holds many counts of this clonotype. The chain combines TRBV6-5 with TRBJ1-1; D not resolved. CDR1 is MNHEY, CDR2 SVGAGI, per germline. This CDR3 contains 15 residues. V gave up 2 bases and J gave up 0 bases, with 10 bases separating them. CDR3: CASSYPPGMNTEAFF. CDR3 DNA: TGTGCCAGCAGTTACCCGCCCGGGATGAACACTGAAGCTTTCTTT.

There are many counts of this clonotype. The V gene is TRBV14, the J gene TRBJ2-2; TRBD2 might be the D (5 bases). The CDR3 is made up of 14 amino acids. Germline lookup yields CDR1 SGHDN and CDR2 FVKESK. The V gene lost 3 bases and the J gene lost 2 bases, with 7 bases spanning the gap. The CDR3 spells CASSHGINTGELFF. The DNA of the CDR3 is TGTGCCAGCAGCCACGGGATCAACACCGGGGAGCTGTTTTTT.

The V and J genes are TRBV5-6 and TRBJ2-3; D perhaps matches TRBD1 (5 bases). V was shortened by 4 bases and J by 6 bases, with 18 bases between the two germline ends. Germline assignment: CDR1 SGHDT and CDR2 YYEEEE. The CDR3 contains 15 residues. The CDR3 DNA reads as TGTGCCAGCAGCCGACAGCTTATTTCTTCTGATACGCAGTATTTT. This translates into CASSRQLISSDTQYF.

Worth noting for this clonotype: A read error is possible here, since a much larger clone lies one base away. This likely comes from a read error, as the CDR3 has no conserved phenylalanine or tryptophan at its end. The CDR3 spells CASSQGFDYGYTY. CDR3 sequence (DNA): TGTGCCAGCAGCCAGGGATTTGACTATGGCTACACCTAC. This rearrangement joins TRBV28 to TRBJ1-2, with a possible D match to TRBD1 (5 bases). Germline-derived CDR1 and CDR2 are MDHEN and SYDVKM. The CDR3 is 13 amino acids. V lost 6 bases and J lost 3, with 11 bases in between.

In its sample, this clonotype was seen a few times. The J gene is TRBJ2-1, the V gene TRBV6-5; D perhaps matches TRBD2 (6 bases). Trimming pared 5 bases from V and 2 bases from J, leaving 13 bases between. The CDR3 sequence is 15 residues long. The germline CDR1 and CDR2 sequences are MNHEY and SVGAGI. The CDR3 loop reads CASSQHSGPYNEQFF. DNA of the CDR3: TGTGCCAGCAGTCAACATAGCGGCCCCTACAATGAGCAGTTCTTC.

Regarding this clonotype: A much more abundant neighbour one base away suggests this may be a read error. The CDR3 loop reads CASSRPPDYEQYF. Here the CDR3 DNA reads TGTGCCAGCAGCCGACCACCCGACTACGAGCAGTACTTC. This chain joins TRBV7-9 and TRBJ2-7; D is ambiguous. V lost 5 bases and J lost 3, with 11 bases in between. CDR3 size: 13 residues. The V gene's germline CDR1 is SEHNR and CDR2 FQNEAQ (reference sequence).

This clonotype appeared many times. DNA for the CDR3: TGTGCCAGCAGCACGACAGGGAAATTCAAGTCCTACGAGCAGTACTTC. This gives the protein CASSTTGKFKSYEQYF. The V and J genes are TRBV7-8 and TRBJ2-7; 7 positions match TRBD1. V lost 5 bases to trimming and J lost 1 base; unmatched junction nucleotides: 11. This CDR3 has 16 amino acids. CDR1 is SGHVS, CDR2 FQNEAQ, per germline.

This chain joins TRBV29-1 and TRBJ1-1, with TRBD1 matching 10 bases. The ends lost 6 bases at V and 10 bases at J; junction bases unmatched: 14. There are 14 residues in the CDR3. Germline V CDR1 and CDR2: SQVTM, ANQGSEA. The CDR3 loop reads CSVNLSGDRGTAFF. The CDR3 nucleotides are TGCAGCGTGAACCTCTCGGGGGACAGGGGAACAGCTTTCTTT.